Listed here is a single T cell receptor beta chain. The antigen is unknown. The lymph nodes were axillary draining lymph nodes from breast cancer patients. This CDR3 is built from 15 residues. Germline lookup yields CDR1 MDHEN and CDR2 SYDVKM. The ends lost 7 bases at V and 2 bases at J; junction bases unmatched: 7. TCRdb analysed the multiplex PCR reads with MiXCR anew, one entry per CDR3 protein. This table holds fewer than 250,000 distinct CDR3 sequences, roughly 32% found once. The record originates from a study of breast tumors, draining lymph nodes, adjacent tissues. Study outcomes and limitations: Tumor and nontumor repertoires were significantly more similar in luminal-like than in basal-like breast cancer. Tumors had less TCR diversity than lymph nodes, more than nontumor tissue. Data only fit, rather than demonstrated, lymph node origin of most tumor T cells.

Sequencing input: axillary lymph node tissue. This chain links TRBV28 with TRBJ1-5; 8 nucleotides line up with TRBD1. The origin of this receptor is a female donor with breast cancer. Some clones in this sample may be carry-over from other donors' samples. The CDR3 nucleotides read TGTGCCAGCACTAATGACAGGGGTCGCAATCAGCCCCAGCATTTT. Protein product: CASTNDRGRNQPQHF.